Listed below are T cell receptor beta chains from one sample, sequenced in a study of blood T cell repertoires in COVID-19. Some clones are missing from TCRdb's copy, which holds only in-frame ones; the method was immunoSEQ multiplex PCR. The table shows 200,000 to 250,000 clones, with about nine tenths occurring only once. The specimen sequenced was peripheral blood. These receptors were taken from a woman aged 60 to 75 with acute or convalescent COVID-19. CDR3s include the opening cysteine and the closing phenylalanine or tryptophan. A D gene is named only where the DNA matches it firmly. The listing skips clone size in some rows; elsewhere it reads once, few, many or a size class.

clone_size	d_call	j_call	v_call	cdr3_aa	cdr3_nt
.	.	TRBJ2-7	TRBV5-4	CASSLGAGISYEQYF	TGTGCCAGCAGCTTGGGGGCAGGAATCTCCTACGAGCAGTACTTC
.	.	TRBJ1-6	TRBV5-6	CASSLEGGLSPLHF	TGTGCCAGCAGCCTCGAGGGGGGGCTATCACCCCTCCACTTT
.	TRBD2	TRBJ2-6	TRBV6-6	CASSHDPLGEGSGANVLTF	TGTGCCAGCAGTCACGACCCCCTTGGGGAGGGCTCTGGGGCCAACGTCCTGACTTTC
.	TRBD1	TRBJ2-7	TRBV7-8	CASSPGTGGPYEQYF	TGTGCCAGCAGCCCGGGGACAGGGGGCCCCTACGAGCAGTACTTC
.	.	TRBJ2-5	TRBV2	CASSGGALGETQYF	TGTGCCAGCAGTGGTGGGGCTTTAGGGGAGACCCAGTACTTC
.	TRBD1	TRBJ2-3	TRBV15	CATSRPGTGGPDTQYF	TGTGCCACCAGCAGACCGGGGACAGGGGGTCCAGATACGCAGTATTTT
.	TRBD1	TRBJ2-3	TRBV11-2	CASRPAGTATSTDTQYF	TGTGCCAGCAGACCGGCCGGGACAGCCACTAGCACAGATACGCAGTATTTT
.	TRBD1	TRBJ1-2	TRBV6-6	CASSRDRTNVGYTF	TGTGCCAGCAGTCGGGACAGGACTAATGTCGGCTACACCTTC
once	.	TRBJ2-7	TRBV10-2	CASTEGRTHAYEQYF	TGCGCCAGCACTGAGGGGAGAACCCATGCCTACGAGCAGTACTTC
.	.	TRBJ1-2	TRBV5-8	CASSLGYGASGYTF	TGTGCCAGCAGCTTGGGATATGGGGCGAGTGGCTACACCTTC